One T cell receptor (beta chain) is described in this entry. Its antigen remains unidentified. These data come from a study of cytomegalovirus exposure and HLA in healthy donors. Study information: The use of the same platform for the 100 to 150 validation repertoires and the 550 to 850 first-cohort repertoires was reported by a later analysis.

J was trimmed by 4 bases and V by 5 bases; bases with no gene match: 3. This CDR3 is built from 13 residues. From germline, CDR1 is PRHDT and CDR2 FYEKMQ (reference sequence). Sequenced by immunoSEQ multiplex PCR; TCRdb stores in-frame clones only, minus some. The data show more than 130,000 clones, 88% seen once. General observations from the study: As confirmed in vitro, a few CMV-associated chains were specific for CMV antigens. Reports credit the classifier with highly specific, highly sensitive diagnosis of cytomegalovirus status.

V is TRBV13 and J is TRBJ2-7; 9 positions agree with TRBD2. Sequences were obtained from PBMCs. This TCR derives from a young woman in good health and CMV-seropositive. This CDR3 reads CASSLSGGYEQYF. The CDR3 nucleotides are TGTGCCAGCAGCCTCAGCGGGGGGTACGAGCAGTACTTC. The full variable domain, with the rest looked up from reference TRBV13 and TRBJ2-7, is AAGVIQSPRHLIKEKRETATLKCYPIPRHDTVYWYQQGPGQDPQFLISFYEKMQSDKGSIPDRFSAQQFSDYHSELNMSSLELGDSALYFCASSLSGGYEQYFGPGTRLTVT.